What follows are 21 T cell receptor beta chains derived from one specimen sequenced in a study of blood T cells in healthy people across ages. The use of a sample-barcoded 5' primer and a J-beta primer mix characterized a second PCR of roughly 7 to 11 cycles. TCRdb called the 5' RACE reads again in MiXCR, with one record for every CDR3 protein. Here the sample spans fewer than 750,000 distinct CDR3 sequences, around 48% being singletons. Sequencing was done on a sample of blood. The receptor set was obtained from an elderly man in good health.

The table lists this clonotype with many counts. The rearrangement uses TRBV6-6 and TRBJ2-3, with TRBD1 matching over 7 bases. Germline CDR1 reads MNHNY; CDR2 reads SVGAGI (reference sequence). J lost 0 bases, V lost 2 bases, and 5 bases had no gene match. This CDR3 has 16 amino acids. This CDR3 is CASSYGTETSTDTQYF. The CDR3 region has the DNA TGTGCCAGCAGTTACGGGACAGAGACTAGCACAGATACGCAGTATTTT.

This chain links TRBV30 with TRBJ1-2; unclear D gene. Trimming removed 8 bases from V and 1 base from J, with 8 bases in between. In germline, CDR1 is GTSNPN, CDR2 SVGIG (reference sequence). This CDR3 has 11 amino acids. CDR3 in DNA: TGTGCCACCCAGATTAACTATGGCTACACCTTC. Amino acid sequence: CATQINYGYTF.

The CDR3 coding sequence is TGTGCCAGCAGGGGACTAGCTAATCGGCAGTTCTTC. Protein: CASRGLANRQFF. The chain links TRBV2 to TRBJ2-1, with TRBD2 matching 9 bases. V dropped 6 bases and J dropped 12; count of bases not matched to a gene: 6. Per germline, CDR1 SNHLY and CDR2 FYNNEI. This CDR3 region has 12 residues.

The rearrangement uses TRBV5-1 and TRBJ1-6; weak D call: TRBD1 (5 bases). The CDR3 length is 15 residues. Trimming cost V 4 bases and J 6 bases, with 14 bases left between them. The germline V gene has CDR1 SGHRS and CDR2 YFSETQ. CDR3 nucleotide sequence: TGCGCCAGCAGCCCGGATGTGGGGCTTAATTCACCCCTCCACTTT. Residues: CASSPDVGLNSPLHF.

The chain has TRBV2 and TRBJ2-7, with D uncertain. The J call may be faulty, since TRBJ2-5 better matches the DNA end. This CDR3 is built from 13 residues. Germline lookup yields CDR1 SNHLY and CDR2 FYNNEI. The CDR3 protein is CASSGISVETQYF. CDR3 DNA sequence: TGTGCCAGCAGTGGGATTAGTGTGGAGACCCAGTACTTC.

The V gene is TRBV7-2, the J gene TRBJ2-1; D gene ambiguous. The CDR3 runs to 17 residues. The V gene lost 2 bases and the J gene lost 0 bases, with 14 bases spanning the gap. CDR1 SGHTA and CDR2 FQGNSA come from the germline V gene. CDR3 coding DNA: TGTACCAGCAGCTTATACGCGCTCTCGAGCTCCTACAATGAGCAGTTCTTC. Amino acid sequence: CTSSLYALSSSYNEQFF.

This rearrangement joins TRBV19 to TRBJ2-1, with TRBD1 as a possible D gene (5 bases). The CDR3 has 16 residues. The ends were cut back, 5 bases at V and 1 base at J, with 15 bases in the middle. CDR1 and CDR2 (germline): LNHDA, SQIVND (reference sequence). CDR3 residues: CASSSTAPASYNEQFF. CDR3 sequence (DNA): TGTGCCAGTAGTTCGACAGCTCCTGCGTCCTACAATGAGCAGTTCTTC.

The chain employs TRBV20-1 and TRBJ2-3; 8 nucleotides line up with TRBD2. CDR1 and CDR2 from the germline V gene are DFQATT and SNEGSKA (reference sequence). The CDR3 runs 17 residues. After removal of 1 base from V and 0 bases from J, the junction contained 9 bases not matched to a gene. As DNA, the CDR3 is TGCAGTGCTAGAGGGGCTAGCGGGCCGACTAGCACAGATACGCAGTATTTT. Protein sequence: CSARGASGPTSTDTQYF.

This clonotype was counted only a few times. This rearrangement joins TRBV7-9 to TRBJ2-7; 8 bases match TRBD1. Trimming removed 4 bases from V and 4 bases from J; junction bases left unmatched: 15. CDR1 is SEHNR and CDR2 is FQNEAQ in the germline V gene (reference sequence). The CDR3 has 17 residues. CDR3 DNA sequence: TGTGCCAGCAGCTCCACCGGGACAGGACCGAGGCCATACGAGCAGTACTTC. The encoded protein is CASSSTGTGPRPYEQYF.

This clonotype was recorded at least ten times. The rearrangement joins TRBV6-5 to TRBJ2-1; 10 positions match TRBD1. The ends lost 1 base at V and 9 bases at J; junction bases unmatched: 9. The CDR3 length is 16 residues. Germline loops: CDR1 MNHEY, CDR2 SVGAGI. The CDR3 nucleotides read TGTGCCAGCAGTTACTTTCCGGGACAGGGGACGGGTGAGCAGTTCTTC. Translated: CASSYFPGQGTGEQFF.

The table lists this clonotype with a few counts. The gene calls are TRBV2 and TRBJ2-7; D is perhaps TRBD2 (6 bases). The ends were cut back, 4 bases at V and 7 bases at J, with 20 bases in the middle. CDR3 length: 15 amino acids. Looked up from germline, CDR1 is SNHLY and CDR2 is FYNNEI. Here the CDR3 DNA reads TGTGCCAGCAGTGGAAGGCGGGAAACTACGGGGGAGCAGTACTTC. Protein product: CASSGRRETTGEQYF.

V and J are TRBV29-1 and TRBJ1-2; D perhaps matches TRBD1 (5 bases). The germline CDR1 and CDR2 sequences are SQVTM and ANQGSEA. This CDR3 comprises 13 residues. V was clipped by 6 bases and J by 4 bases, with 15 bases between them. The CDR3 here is CSVELGASYGYTF. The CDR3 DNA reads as TGCAGCGTGGAGCTAGGGGCGTCCTATGGCTACACCTTC.

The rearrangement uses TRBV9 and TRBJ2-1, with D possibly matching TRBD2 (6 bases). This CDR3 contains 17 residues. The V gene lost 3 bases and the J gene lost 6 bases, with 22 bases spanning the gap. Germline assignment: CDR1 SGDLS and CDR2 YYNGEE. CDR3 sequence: CASSARPVGTPTNEQFF. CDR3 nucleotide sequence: TGTGCCAGCAGCGCCCGACCGGTCGGGACTCCAACCAATGAGCAGTTCTTC.

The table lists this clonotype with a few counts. DNA for the CDR3: TGCAGTGCTAGACCTACCTCCGGGTATTCCTACGAGCAGTACTTC. Protein sequence: CSARPTSGYSYEQYF. The chain uses TRBV20-1 and TRBJ2-7; the D is unclear. V was pared by 2 bases and J by 1 base, with 15 bases between. The CDR3 runs 15 residues. CDR1 and CDR2 (germline): DFQATT, SNEGSKA (reference sequence).

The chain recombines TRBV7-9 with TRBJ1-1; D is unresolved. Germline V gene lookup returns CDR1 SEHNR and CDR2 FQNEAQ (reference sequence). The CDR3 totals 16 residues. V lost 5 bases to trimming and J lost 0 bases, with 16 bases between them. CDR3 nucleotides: TGTGCCAGCAGCCCCAGGTCTCGGAGTATGAACACTGAAGCTTTCTTT. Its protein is CASSPRSRSMNTEAFF. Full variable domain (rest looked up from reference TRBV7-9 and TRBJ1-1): DTGVSQNPRHKITKRGQNVTFRCDPISEHNRLYWYRQTLGQGPEFLTYFQNEAQLEKSRLLSDRFSAERPKGSFSTLEIQRTEQGDSAMYLCASSPRSRSMNTEAFFGQGTRLTVV.

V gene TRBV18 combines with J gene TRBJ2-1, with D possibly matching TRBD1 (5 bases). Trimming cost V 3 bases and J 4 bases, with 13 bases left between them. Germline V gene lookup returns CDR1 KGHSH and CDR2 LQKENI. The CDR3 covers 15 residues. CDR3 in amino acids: CASSPPDNKYNEQFF. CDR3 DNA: TGTGCCAGCTCACCCCCGGACAACAAGTACAATGAGCAGTTCTTC.

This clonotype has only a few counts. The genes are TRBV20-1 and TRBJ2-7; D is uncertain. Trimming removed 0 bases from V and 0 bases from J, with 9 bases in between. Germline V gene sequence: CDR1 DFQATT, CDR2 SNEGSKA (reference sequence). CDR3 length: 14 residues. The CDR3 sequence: CSARDAVYSYEQYF. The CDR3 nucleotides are TGCAGTGCTAGAGATGCGGTTTACTCCTACGAGCAGTACTTC.

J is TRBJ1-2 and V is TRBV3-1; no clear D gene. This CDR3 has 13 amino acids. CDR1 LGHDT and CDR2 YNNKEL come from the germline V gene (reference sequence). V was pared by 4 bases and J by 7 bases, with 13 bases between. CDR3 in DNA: TGTGCCAGCAGCCCCCCTCTTGGCGGTGGCTACACCTTC. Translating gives CASSPPLGGGYTF.

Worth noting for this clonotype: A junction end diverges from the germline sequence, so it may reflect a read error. The CDR3 here is CVSLKTLQETQYF. As DNA, the CDR3 is TGTGTCAGCCTGAAGACTCTCCAAGAGACCCAGTACTTC. The V call is TRBV2, the J call TRBJ2-5; D not resolved. The CDR3 totals 13 residues. CDR1 is SNHLY and CDR2 is FYNNEI in the germline V gene.

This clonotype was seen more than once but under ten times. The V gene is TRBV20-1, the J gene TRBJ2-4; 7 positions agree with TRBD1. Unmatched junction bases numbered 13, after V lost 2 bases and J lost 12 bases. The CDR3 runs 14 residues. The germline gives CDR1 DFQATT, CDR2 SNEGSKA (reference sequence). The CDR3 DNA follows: TGCAGTGCTAGAAAATCAACAGGGGTGGGTACTCAGTACTTC. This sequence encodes CSARKSTGVGTQYF.

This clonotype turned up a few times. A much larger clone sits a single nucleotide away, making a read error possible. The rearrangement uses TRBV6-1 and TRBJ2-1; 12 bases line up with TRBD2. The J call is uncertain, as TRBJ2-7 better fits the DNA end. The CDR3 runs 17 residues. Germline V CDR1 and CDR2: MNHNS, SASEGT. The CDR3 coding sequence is TGTGCCAGTACACAGGGGGCTAGCGGGAGGGCCTACAATGAGCAGTACTTC. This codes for CASTQGASGRAYNEQYF.